This T cell receptor beta chain was found in a study of CD8+ T cells in alopecia areata listed by TCRdb under 2018. For the study in its entirety: In both human patients and the C3H/HeJ mouse model, the study applied high-throughput TCRbeta sequencing to look at T cell clonal expansion in alopecia areata. RNA came from the PAXgene miRNA kit for fixed scalp, the miRNeasy kit for PBMCs, and the RNeasy kit for mouse skin. TCRbeta CDR3 regions were amplified by immunoSEQ multiplex PCR using 35 Vbeta forward and 13 Jbeta reverse primers. In humans, TCRbeta sequencing was performed on scalp tissue and on sorted CD4+ and CD8+ peripheral blood T cells from healthy controls and from patients with patchy or totalis/universalis alopecia areata. Scalp clonality was compared among normal scalp (n=4), patchy alopecia areata scalp (n=8), and alopecia totalis/universalis scalp (n=8).

From the cysteine up to the phenylalanine, the CDR3 has a length of 15 residues. CDR3 DNA is the only sequence kept; it has 45 bases, read in frame from the first base. CDR1 and CDR2, per the germline V gene, are KGHSH and LQKENI. The trim is 1 base for V and 6 bases for J, with a gap of 15 bases between the germline ends. What the study reported, not specific to this receptor: Resident alphabeta T cells in normal human skin are also sequenced, complicating scalp TCR repertoire analysis, unlike mouse skin dominated by gammadelta T cells. Lesional scalp, especially in alopecia totalis/universalis, showed higher clonality and more expanded CD8+ clones than normal scalp, suggesting antigenic drive. Shared TCR sequences between patients were less evident than in mice, which may be partly attributable to HLA diversity in the patient population.

This clone showed up just a few times. Its antigen specificity is not known. Per-base qualities were not stored, and no clone one base away is much larger. In 4 or 5 patients from the biomarker study, an additional sort separated CD25+CD127- cells out of the CD4+ cells. From alopecia areata patients, peripheral blood was collected along with lesional scalp punch biopsies. PBMCs were isolated by density centrifugation and stained for CD3, CD4 and CD8, after which CD4+ and CD8+ T cells were sorted on a FACSAria. As part of a multicenter biomarker study, untreated alopecia areata patients were recruited. The library was prepared using the immunoSEQ multiplex PCR assay. To provide template for TCR sequencing, every sample had RNA extracted and reverse transcribed into cDNA. SuperScript III was used for first-strand cDNA synthesis, primed with a 2:1 mix of oligo-dT and random hexamers. A synthetic immune receptor repertoire was used to measure amplification bias, and any remaining bias was corrected computationally. Per the original workflow: Raw reads were preprocessed for error removal, and CDR3 was defined according to IMGT conventions as running from the conserved cysteine to phenylalanine. Clonality was computed as 1 minus the Shannon entropy, with the entropy normalized by log2 of the number of productive unique TCRs. Whether each scalp clone was CD4 or CD8 was inferred by checking scalp TCRbeta sequences against the CD4 and CD8 repertoires from sorted blood. TCRdb took over this immuneACCESS table, retaining in-frame rearrangements with V and J assigned. Such tables are incomplete; in checked studies, under half of the missing clones stem from an unresolved V gene, and the remainder is unexplained. V and J calls and clone size are as listed in that table; D and trimming were resolved from the DNA. The sample profile shows about 37,000 clones; around half of them were found once. The ten largest clones take up less than 2% of the sample.

The V and J segments used are TRBV18 and TRBJ2-5; a tentative D match to TRBD2 spans 6 bases. The sample taken for sequencing was CD4+ Tregs sorted from blood. This TCR was sampled from a human donor with alopecia areata. The nucleotide sequence reads as follows: TGTGCCAGCTCACCACGGGCGGGGTCGGAAAAGACCCAGTACTTC. Its product reads: CASSPRAGSEKTQYF.